Listed below are T cell receptor beta chains from one sample, sequenced in a study of radiotherapy plus CTLA-4 blockade in lung cancer. Using immunoSEQ multiplex PCR, the repertoire was profiled, and TCRdb retains in-frame clones only, with some absent. The sample has some 70,000 clones, around 83% seen once; the top ten hold roughly 3.9%. Sample: peripheral blood, taken from a patient treated with radiotherapy plus ipilimumab. The receptors were sampled from a human donor with non-small cell lung cancer who had a partial response to radiotherapy plus ipilimumab. CDR3s include the opening cysteine and the closing phenylalanine or tryptophan. Each record gives: CDR3 DNA, CDR3 protein, clone size, D gene, V gene, J gene. D genes are given only for firm matches. Size tells how often a clone was seen (once, few, many) or the class of an expanded clone, and some rows leave it out.

CDR3 DNA: TGTGCCAGCAGCTTAGGACTAGCGGGTAACACCGGGGAGCTGTTTTTT
CDR3 protein: CASSLGLAGNTGELFF
clone size: once
D gene: TRBD2
V gene: TRBV11-2
J gene: TRBJ2-2

CDR3 DNA: TGTGCCAGCAGCCCCGGGACAGAGAACACTGAAGCTTTCTTT
CDR3 protein: CASSPGTENTEAFF
clone size: once
D gene: TRBD1
V gene: TRBV28
J gene: TRBJ1-1

CDR3 DNA: TGTGCCAGCAGTTTGGGGCTCTACGAGCAGTACTTC
CDR3 protein: CASSLGLYEQYF
clone size: once
D gene: .
V gene: TRBV28
J gene: TRBJ2-7

CDR3 DNA: TGTGCCAGCAGCTTAGTTGCCCAGGGGGGAGAGACCCAGTACTTC
CDR3 protein: CASSLVAQGGETQYF
clone size: .
D gene: .
V gene: TRBV7-9
J gene: TRBJ2-5

CDR3 DNA: TGTGCCAGCAGCCCCATGCGGGGTGACAATCAGCCCCAGCATTTT
CDR3 protein: CASSPMRGDNQPQHF
clone size: .
D gene: .
V gene: TRBV6-5
J gene: TRBJ1-5

CDR3 DNA: TGTGCCAGCAGTCGGTCGGGGCAGCCCCAGCATTTT
CDR3 protein: CASSRSGQPQHF
clone size: .
D gene: .
V gene: TRBV28
J gene: TRBJ1-5

CDR3 DNA: TGTGCCAGCAGTCGGACAGGGGAGACCTACGAGCAGTACTTC
CDR3 protein: CASSRTGETYEQYF
clone size: .
D gene: TRBD1
V gene: TRBV28
J gene: TRBJ2-7

CDR3 DNA: TGCGCCAGCAGCTTGTACGGGTTCACTGAAGCTTTCTTT
CDR3 protein: CASSLYGFTEAFF
clone size: .
D gene: .
V gene: TRBV5-1
J gene: TRBJ1-1

CDR3 DNA: TGTGCCAGCATGGGCGAAGCTAACTATGGCTACACCTTC
CDR3 protein: CASMGEANYGYTF
clone size: .
D gene: .
V gene: TRBV28
J gene: TRBJ1-2

CDR3 DNA: TGTGCCAGCACCCAACTCGGACAGGGGGTCACTGAAGCTTTCTTT
CDR3 protein: CASTQLGQGVTEAFF
clone size: .
D gene: TRBD1
V gene: TRBV28
J gene: TRBJ1-1

CDR3 DNA: TGCGCCAGCAGCTTGACAGGGTCCGAGCAGTACTTC
CDR3 protein: CASSLTGSEQYF
clone size: once
D gene: TRBD1
V gene: TRBV10-2
J gene: TRBJ2-7

CDR3 DNA: TGTGCCAGCTCACCACTTGCGGGGCCGCCGGGCGATGAGCAGTTCTTC
CDR3 protein: CASSPLAGPPGDEQFF
clone size: .
D gene: .
V gene: TRBV18
J gene: TRBJ2-1

CDR3 DNA: TGTGCCAGCAGTTACCCTGGACAGAATGAAGCTTTCTTT
CDR3 protein: CASSYPGQNEAFF
clone size: .
D gene: .
V gene: TRBV6-5
J gene: TRBJ1-1

CDR3 DNA: TGTGCCAGCAGCGGTAGCGGGCCCGCGAACACCGGGGAGCTGTTTTTT
CDR3 protein: CASSGSGPANTGELFF
clone size: .
D gene: TRBD2
V gene: TRBV9
J gene: TRBJ2-2

CDR3 DNA: TGTGCCAGCAGCGTGCCGGTTAGCGGGAGGGGCACCGGGGAGCTGTTTTTT
CDR3 protein: CASSVPVSGRGTGELFF
clone size: .
D gene: TRBD2
V gene: TRBV7-8
J gene: TRBJ2-2

CDR3 DNA: TGCGCCAGCGGCAGGGATCTGGGCACAGATACGCAGTATTTT
CDR3 protein: CASGRDLGTDTQYF
clone size: once
D gene: .
V gene: TRBV10-1
J gene: TRBJ2-3

CDR3 DNA: TGTGCCAGCAGTTTTGGAGGACAGTATAGCAATCAGCCCCAGCATTTT
CDR3 protein: CASSFGGQYSNQPQHF
clone size: .
D gene: .
V gene: TRBV28
J gene: TRBJ1-5

CDR3 DNA: TGTGCCAGCAGTTACGGGAGCGGATACAATGAGCAGTTCTTC
CDR3 protein: CASSYGSGYNEQFF
clone size: few
D gene: .
V gene: TRBV27
J gene: TRBJ2-1

CDR3 DNA: TGTGCCAGCAGAAAACAGGGGGGTAGGGAGACCCAGTACTTC
CDR3 protein: CASRKQGGRETQYF
clone size: once
D gene: TRBD1
V gene: TRBV6-5
J gene: TRBJ2-5

CDR3 DNA: TGTGCCAGCAGCTTCTCGCGCGGGGTCGACGAGCAGTACTTC
CDR3 protein: CASSFSRGVDEQYF
clone size: .
D gene: .
V gene: TRBV11-2
J gene: TRBJ2-7

CDR3 DNA: TGCGCCAGCAGCTTAGCTACAGGGAAAGGCTATGGCTACACCTTC
CDR3 protein: CASSLATGKGYGYTF
clone size: .
D gene: .
V gene: TRBV5-1
J gene: TRBJ1-2

CDR3 DNA: TGTGCCATCAGTGAAATGGTAGGGGGTCTTGGCTACACCTTC
CDR3 protein: CAISEMVGGLGYTF
clone size: .
D gene: .
V gene: TRBV10-3
J gene: TRBJ1-2

CDR3 DNA: TGTGCCAGCAGCCAAGCCGGGAGGAGCTCCTACAATGAGCAGTTCTTC
CDR3 protein: CASSQAGRSSYNEQFF
clone size: .
D gene: TRBD2
V gene: TRBV11-2
J gene: TRBJ2-1

CDR3 DNA: TGTGCCAGCAGCAAACTGGGGGGGTTATCAGAGACCCAGTACTTC
CDR3 protein: CASSKLGGLSETQYF
clone size: .
D gene: TRBD2
V gene: TRBV7-9
J gene: TRBJ2-5

CDR3 DNA: TGTGCCAGCAGCGTACGGGGGGACCCAATGGGCACCGGGGAGCTGTTTTTT
CDR3 protein: CASSVRGDPMGTGELFF
clone size: .
D gene: TRBD2
V gene: TRBV9
J gene: TRBJ2-2

CDR3 DNA: TGTGCCAGCTCCCCCGGATTTGCTAGCTCTGGAAACACCATATATTTT
CDR3 protein: CASSPGFASSGNTIYF
clone size: .
D gene: .
V gene: TRBV18
J gene: TRBJ1-3

CDR3 DNA: TGTGCCAGCACCCCGGGACAGGCGATTTTAGCCAAAAACATTCAGTACTTC
CDR3 protein: CASTPGQAILAKNIQYF
clone size: few
D gene: .
V gene: TRBV21-1
J gene: TRBJ2-4

CDR3 DNA: TGTGCCAGCAGCTCAAATACCCGATTAGATTTCCAGTACTTC
CDR3 protein: CASSSNTRLDFQYF
clone size: .
D gene: .
V gene: TRBV7-9
J gene: TRBJ2-7

CDR3 DNA: TGTGCCTGGTCTTATAGTCTAGCAGGCTACGAGCAGTACTTC
CDR3 protein: CAWSYSLAGYEQYF
clone size: .
D gene: .
V gene: TRBV30
J gene: TRBJ2-7

CDR3 DNA: TGTGCCAGCAGTGAAGGCAGGGGCTTCTCCTACGAGCAGTACTTC
CDR3 protein: CASSEGRGFSYEQYF
clone size: few
D gene: .
V gene: TRBV2
J gene: TRBJ2-7

CDR3 DNA: TGTGCCAGAAGCTTGAGCAGGGATGGGGCCAACGTCCTGACTTTC
CDR3 protein: CARSLSRDGANVLTF
clone size: .
D gene: .
V gene: TRBV5-3
J gene: TRBJ2-6

CDR3 DNA: TGCGCCAGCAGCTTGGCGGGAGACGGGGAGCTGTTTTTT
CDR3 protein: CASSLAGDGELFF
clone size: .
D gene: .
V gene: TRBV5-1
J gene: TRBJ2-2

CDR3 DNA: TGTGCCAGTAGTTTGACTACCCAATTCTACGAGCAGTACTTC
CDR3 protein: CASSLTTQFYEQYF
clone size: .
D gene: .
V gene: TRBV19
J gene: TRBJ2-7

CDR3 DNA: TGTGCCAGCAGCTTGGGAGGGGGCAGCGAAAAACTGTTTTTT
CDR3 protein: CASSLGGGSEKLFF
clone size: few
D gene: TRBD1
V gene: TRBV5-4
J gene: TRBJ1-4

CDR3 DNA: TGTGCCAGCAGCGCAGGGGGCCCGAATCTGAACACTGAAGCTTTCTTT
CDR3 protein: CASSAGGPNLNTEAFF
clone size: .
D gene: TRBD1
V gene: TRBV9
J gene: TRBJ1-1

CDR3 DNA: TGTGCCAGCAGTTTCGACAGGGATCAGCCCCAGCATTTT
CDR3 protein: CASSFDRDQPQHF
clone size: .
D gene: TRBD1
V gene: TRBV28
J gene: TRBJ1-5

CDR3 DNA: TGTGCCAGTAGTATGGGGGGGGATAACGGGCACGAGCAGTACTTC
CDR3 protein: CASSMGGDNGHEQYF
clone size: once
D gene: TRBD2
V gene: TRBV19
J gene: TRBJ2-7

CDR3 DNA: TGTGCCAGCAGCTTAAGACTTGTTGGGGAGCTGTTTTTT
CDR3 protein: CASSLRLVGELFF
clone size: once
D gene: .
V gene: TRBV7-8
J gene: TRBJ2-2

CDR3 DNA: TGTGCCACCCAACTAGCGGGGGGTTGGACAGATACGCAGTATTTT
CDR3 protein: CATQLAGGWTDTQYF
clone size: .
D gene: TRBD2
V gene: TRBV7-9
J gene: TRBJ2-3

CDR3 DNA: TGTGCCAGCAGCTTTGCGGGAGGGCCCTACGAGCAGTACTTC
CDR3 protein: CASSFAGGPYEQYF
clone size: once
D gene: TRBD2
V gene: TRBV5-5
J gene: TRBJ2-7

CDR3 DNA: TGTGCCAGCAGCTCCCCTAGGGGGAGTGGTTACGAGCAGTACTTC
CDR3 protein: CASSSPRGSGYEQYF
clone size: once
D gene: .
V gene: TRBV7-9
J gene: TRBJ2-7

CDR3 DNA: TGTGCCAGCAGCTCCCGGGAGAACACTGAAGCTTTCTTT
CDR3 protein: CASSSRENTEAFF
clone size: .
D gene: .
V gene: TRBV7-3
J gene: TRBJ1-1

CDR3 DNA: TGTGCCAGCTCCTTCGGGAACTATGGCTACACCTTC
CDR3 protein: CASSFGNYGYTF
clone size: .
D gene: .
V gene: TRBV6-6
J gene: TRBJ1-2

CDR3 DNA: TGTGGATGGGCTAGCGGGAAAGATACGCAGTATTTT
CDR3 protein: CGWASGKDTQYF
clone size: .
D gene: TRBD2
V gene: TRBV30
J gene: TRBJ2-3

CDR3 DNA: TGTGCCAGCAGTTTTATTGGGGGGAGTCAGCCCCAGCATTTT
CDR3 protein: CASSFIGGSQPQHF
clone size: few
D gene: .
V gene: TRBV27
J gene: TRBJ1-5